This is a list of T cell receptor beta chains from one sample in a study. The protocol was immunoSEQ multiplex PCR, while the TCRdb copy is restricted to in-frame clones and leaves out a portion. Seen here are about 50,000 clones, more than 80% observed once, and the top ten hold around 10%. The source material was PBMCs. All receptors come from a man aged 40-50 years with rheumatoid arthritis. Both conserved end residues are part of each CDR3. The order of the fields is J gene, clone size, D gene, V gene, CDR3 protein, CDR3 DNA. A D gene is named only where the DNA matches it firmly. For some rows the clone size is stated as once, few or many, or as a class when expanded; others skip it.

j_call: TRBJ2-3; clone_size: .; d_call: .; v_call: TRBV5-4; cdr3_aa: CASSLAIGTDTQYF; cdr3_nt: TGTGCCAGCAGCTTGGCTATTGGCACAGATACGCAGTATTTT
j_call: TRBJ1-1; clone_size: .; d_call: .; v_call: TRBV19; cdr3_aa: CASSILANTEAFF; cdr3_nt: TGTGCCAGTAGTATACTGGCGAACACTGAAGCTTTCTTT
j_call: TRBJ1-5; clone_size: .; d_call: .; v_call: TRBV19; cdr3_aa: CASTGGGINQPQHF; cdr3_nt: TGTGCCAGTACTGGAGGCGGCATTAATCAGCCCCAGCATTTT
j_call: TRBJ1-3; clone_size: .; d_call: TRBD1; v_call: TRBV30; cdr3_aa: CAWSGLTGPDDGWGNTIYF; cdr3_nt: TGTGCCTGGAGTGGCTTGACAGGGCCCGACGACGGATGGGGAAACACCATATATTTT
j_call: TRBJ2-6; clone_size: once; d_call: .; v_call: TRBV5-6; cdr3_aa: CASSPGPVGSGANVLTF; cdr3_nt: TGTGCCAGCAGCCCCGGCCCAGTGGGGTCTGGGGCCAACGTCCTGACTTTC
j_call: TRBJ1-4; clone_size: .; d_call: .; v_call: TRBV5-8; cdr3_aa: CASSWERSNEKLFF; cdr3_nt: TGTGCCAGCAGCTGGGAGAGGAGCAATGAAAAACTGTTTTTT
j_call: TRBJ1-4; clone_size: .; d_call: .; v_call: TRBV5-4; cdr3_aa: CASSPEQATNEKLFF; cdr3_nt: TGTGCCAGCAGCCCGGAACAGGCAACTAATGAAAAACTGTTTTTT
j_call: TRBJ2-7; clone_size: .; d_call: .; v_call: TRBV18; cdr3_aa: CASSPGDKYEQYF; cdr3_nt: TGTGCCAGCTCACCAGGGGACAAATACGAGCAGTACTTC
j_call: TRBJ1-3; clone_size: .; d_call: .; v_call: TRBV5-5; cdr3_aa: CASSLVSNVGNTIYF; cdr3_nt: TGTGCCAGCAGCTTGGTCAGCAACGTTGGAAACACCATATATTTT
j_call: TRBJ2-5; clone_size: once; d_call: TRBD2; v_call: TRBV29-1; cdr3_aa: CSVPGTKYQETQYF; cdr3_nt: TGCAGCGTTCCCGGGACTAAGTACCAAGAGACCCAGTACTTC
j_call: TRBJ1-6; clone_size: .; d_call: TRBD1; v_call: TRBV5-1; cdr3_aa: CASSTGQGSNSPLHF; cdr3_nt: TGCGCCAGCAGCACCGGACAGGGTTCGAATTCACCCCTCCACTTT
j_call: TRBJ2-5; clone_size: once; d_call: TRBD2; v_call: TRBV29-1; cdr3_aa: CSVVEGGETQYF; cdr3_nt: TGCAGCGTTGTTGAGGGAGGGGAGACCCAGTACTTC
j_call: TRBJ2-1; clone_size: .; d_call: TRBD2; v_call: TRBV19; cdr3_aa: CASSIEGDDRLAGGYEQFF; cdr3_nt: TGTGCCAGTAGTATTGAGGGGGACGACAGGCTAGCGGGAGGGTATGAGCAGTTCTTC
j_call: TRBJ2-1; clone_size: .; d_call: .; v_call: TRBV28; cdr3_aa: CASSSRGSEQFF; cdr3_nt: TGTGCCAGCAGTTCGAGGGGCAGCGAGCAGTTCTTC
j_call: TRBJ2-1; clone_size: .; d_call: .; v_call: TRBV18; cdr3_aa: CASSPPYKGRNLQFF; cdr3_nt: TGTGCCAGCTCACCACCGTATAAGGGGAGGAATCTGCAGTTCTTC
j_call: TRBJ1-2; clone_size: once; d_call: TRBD1; v_call: TRBV7-2; cdr3_aa: CASRPTGDSFFGGYTF; cdr3_nt: TGTGCCAGCAGACCCACGGGGGACAGTTTTTTTGGTGGCTACACCTTC
j_call: TRBJ1-1; clone_size: .; d_call: TRBD1; v_call: TRBV6-5; cdr3_aa: CASCGDSQNTEAFF; cdr3_nt: TGTGCCAGCTGCGGGGACAGCCAGAACACTGAAGCTTTCTTT
j_call: TRBJ2-7; clone_size: .; d_call: .; v_call: TRBV3-1/TRBV3-2; cdr3_aa: CASSQGITQQYF; cdr3_nt: TGTGCCAGCAGCCAAGGTATCACTCAGCAGTACTTC
j_call: TRBJ1-2; clone_size: .; d_call: TRBD1; v_call: TRBV19; cdr3_aa: CASSLTGDYGYTF; cdr3_nt: TGTGCCAGTAGTTTGACAGGGGACTATGGCTACACCTTC
j_call: TRBJ2-7; clone_size: .; d_call: .; v_call: TRBV5-4; cdr3_aa: CASSGGAVPYEQYF; cdr3_nt: TGTGCCAGCAGCGGCGGGGCGGTCCCCTACGAGCAGTACTTC
j_call: TRBJ1-2; clone_size: .; d_call: .; v_call: TRBV9; cdr3_aa: CASSAPLRGGMNYGYTF; cdr3_nt: TGTGCCAGCAGCGCTCCCCTTAGGGGGGGTATGAACTATGGCTACACCTTC
j_call: TRBJ1-1; clone_size: .; d_call: .; v_call: TRBV19; cdr3_aa: CASSPRDRTEAFF; cdr3_nt: TGTGCCAGTAGCCCGAGGGATAGAACTGAAGCTTTCTTT
j_call: TRBJ2-3; clone_size: .; d_call: TRBD1; v_call: TRBV30; cdr3_aa: CAWSGYRGRTDTQYF; cdr3_nt: TGTGCCTGGAGTGGGTACAGGGGTCGGACAGATACGCAGTATTTT
j_call: TRBJ2-7; clone_size: .; d_call: .; v_call: TRBV3-1/TRBV3-2; cdr3_aa: CASSQTAHDEQYF; cdr3_nt: TGTGCCAGCAGCCAGACGGCCCACGACGAGCAGTACTTC
j_call: TRBJ2-2; clone_size: .; d_call: TRBD2; v_call: TRBV6-5; cdr3_aa: CASSLLAGGTGELFF; cdr3_nt: TGTGCCAGCAGTTTACTAGCGGGAGGTACCGGGGAGCTGTTTTTT
j_call: TRBJ1-2; clone_size: .; d_call: TRBD1; v_call: TRBV7-9; cdr3_aa: CASSDNTGDGYTF; cdr3_nt: TGTGCCAGCAGCGATAACACAGGGGATGGCTACACCTTC
j_call: TRBJ2-6; clone_size: once; d_call: .; v_call: TRBV19; cdr3_aa: CASGKGERRANVLTF; cdr3_nt: TGTGCCAGCGGTAAGGGGGAGAGGAGGGCCAACGTCCTGACTTTC
j_call: TRBJ1-2; clone_size: .; d_call: TRBD1; v_call: TRBV9; cdr3_aa: CASSVEGAQGYTF; cdr3_nt: TGTGCCAGCAGCGTAGAGGGGGCGCAGGGCTACACCTTC
j_call: TRBJ2-4; clone_size: .; d_call: TRBD1; v_call: TRBV28; cdr3_aa: CASSERQGGLENIQYF; cdr3_nt: TGTGCCAGCAGTGAGAGACAGGGGGGACTGGAAAACATTCAGTACTTC
j_call: TRBJ2-1; clone_size: .; d_call: TRBD1; v_call: TRBV27; cdr3_aa: CASSLSTYSDRENEQFF; cdr3_nt: TGTGCCAGCAGTTTATCCACATATTCGGACAGGGAGAATGAGCAGTTCTTC
j_call: TRBJ2-5; clone_size: .; d_call: TRBD2; v_call: TRBV5-4; cdr3_aa: CASSSGLAGAETQYF; cdr3_nt: TGTGCCAGCAGCTCGGGACTAGCGGGAGCAGAGACCCAGTACTTC
j_call: TRBJ1-1; clone_size: .; d_call: .; v_call: TRBV7-9; cdr3_aa: CASSGRTEAFF; cdr3_nt: TGTGCCAGCAGCGGTCGGACTGAAGCTTTCTTT
j_call: TRBJ2-7; clone_size: .; d_call: .; v_call: TRBV11-2; cdr3_aa: CASTQDISSYEQYF; cdr3_nt: TGTGCCAGCACCCAGGACATCTCCTCCTACGAGCAGTACTTC
j_call: TRBJ1-1; clone_size: .; d_call: .; v_call: TRBV7-9; cdr3_aa: CASSLIRGGGTEAFF; cdr3_nt: TGTGCCAGCAGCTTAATCCGGGGTGGGGGAACTGAAGCTTTCTTT
j_call: TRBJ1-2; clone_size: .; d_call: TRBD1; v_call: TRBV2; cdr3_aa: CASSRGQNYGYTF; cdr3_nt: TGTGCCAGCAGTAGGGGACAGAACTATGGCTACACCTTC
j_call: TRBJ2-1; clone_size: .; d_call: .; v_call: TRBV7-9; cdr3_aa: CASLKSNEQFF; cdr3_nt: TGTGCCAGCCTGAAATCCAATGAGCAGTTCTTC
j_call: TRBJ2-5; clone_size: .; d_call: .; v_call: TRBV5-4; cdr3_aa: CASSSLTGLSVETQYF; cdr3_nt: TGTGCCAGCAGCTCCCTAACGGGGCTTTCTGTAGAGACCCAGTACTTC
j_call: TRBJ2-1; clone_size: .; d_call: TRBD2; v_call: TRBV19; cdr3_aa: CASSITGLAGVNEQFF; cdr3_nt: TGTGCCAGTAGTATTACTGGGCTAGCGGGGGTAAATGAGCAGTTCTTC
j_call: TRBJ2-1; clone_size: .; d_call: .; v_call: TRBV6-5; cdr3_aa: CASSLAYLNEQFF; cdr3_nt: TGTGCCAGCAGCCTAGCCTACTTGAATGAGCAGTTCTTC
j_call: TRBJ2-1; clone_size: .; d_call: .; v_call: TRBV19; cdr3_aa: CASSIDPDEQFF; cdr3_nt: TGTGCCAGTAGTATAGATCCGGATGAGCAGTTCTTC
j_call: TRBJ1-1; clone_size: .; d_call: TRBD1; v_call: TRBV27; cdr3_aa: CASSRQGAQGTEAFF; cdr3_nt: TGTGCCAGCAGTCGACAGGGGGCACAGGGCACTGAAGCTTTCTTT
j_call: TRBJ2-1; clone_size: few; d_call: TRBD2; v_call: TRBV24-1; cdr3_aa: CATSDRAGAQQNEQFF; cdr3_nt: TGTGCCACCAGTGACCGAGCGGGGGCCCAACAAAATGAGCAGTTCTTC
j_call: TRBJ1-5; clone_size: once; d_call: .; v_call: TRBV18; cdr3_aa: CASSPGAGQPQHF; cdr3_nt: TGTGCCAGCTCACCAGGGGCAGGTCAGCCCCAGCATTTT
j_call: TRBJ1-2; clone_size: .; d_call: TRBD1; v_call: TRBV27; cdr3_aa: CASSSGTGFGYTF; cdr3_nt: TGTGCCAGCAGTTCCGGGACAGGGTTCGGCTACACCTTC
j_call: TRBJ1-6; clone_size: .; d_call: TRBD1; v_call: TRBV19; cdr3_aa: CASSFRDRDNSPLHF; cdr3_nt: TGTGCCAGTAGTTTCCGGGACAGGGATAATTCACCCCTCCACTTT
j_call: TRBJ2-1; clone_size: .; d_call: .; v_call: TRBV3-1/TRBV3-2; cdr3_aa: CASSQDYTSPNEQFF; cdr3_nt: TGTGCCAGCAGCCAAGATTATACCAGCCCCAATGAGCAGTTCTTC
j_call: TRBJ2-7; clone_size: .; d_call: .; v_call: TRBV30; cdr3_aa: CAWRGGQFKEQYF; cdr3_nt: TGTGCCTGGAGGGGAGGACAGTTTAAGGAGCAGTACTTC